These 24 T cell receptor beta chains were sequenced from one sample in a study of tumor-infiltrating lymphocytes in primary liver carcinoma. Starting material of about 480 ng total RNA yielded TCR beta cDNA via a constant-region primer. Three nested multiplex PCR rounds of slightly modified ARM-PCR generated TCR beta libraries. The first two PCR rounds used TRBV1-TRBV30 primers with a Cbeta primer, nine to eleven cycles each. TCRdb re-derived calls from the multiplex PCR reads in MiXCR, one entry per CDR3 protein. The repertoire includes around 330,000 distinct CDR3 sequences, 55% to 65% of them detected once, and roughly 8.9% sits in the top ten. Unsorted whole blood yielded blood RNA, and germline DNA was extracted as well. The sample taken for sequencing was peripheral blood. These receptor sequences come from a man between 35 and 55 years old with primary liver carcinoma and hepatitis B virus infection.

To note about this clonotype: The CDR3 ends on some other residue instead of the conserved phenylalanine or tryptophan, so this is likely a read error. In DNA form, the CDR3 reads TGCGCCAGCAACCAGACAGGGAGCTCCTACAATGAGCAGTTCTTA. Translating gives CASNQTGSSYNEQFL. The chain carries TRBV4-1 and TRBJ2-1; 7 bases are shared with TRBD1. Germline V gene sequence: CDR1 MGHRA, CDR2 YSYEKL. The CDR3 totals 15 residues. The V gene end was trimmed by 7 bases and the J gene end by 0 bases; junction bases not matched to a gene: 6.

With respect to this clonotype: The junction shows a germline mismatch at one end, possibly a read error. The V and J genes are TRBV6-1 and TRBJ2-1, with a tentative D call TRBD2 (6 bases). Germline CDR1 MNHNS, CDR2 SASEGT. The CDR3 is 13 residues long. The DNA for the CDR3 is TGTACCAGCAGTTTGCGGGAATACAATGAGCAGTTCTTC. Amino acids: CTSSLREYNEQFF.

Remarks on this clonotype: Likely a read error: the CDR3 ends without its conserved phenylalanine or tryptophan. The CDR3 DNA is TGTGCCAGCAGCCGAGAGGGAGGTTACACTGAAGCTTTCCTT. Its protein is CASSREGGYTEAFL. The rearrangement joins TRBV16 to TRBJ1-1; unclear D gene. Germline V gene sequence: CDR1 KGHSY, CDR2 FQNENV. The V gene lost 4 bases and the J gene lost 3 bases, with 12 bases spanning the gap. The CDR3 spans 14 residues.

The V gene is TRBV12-3 or TRBV12-4, the J gene TRBJ1-3; D unclear. This CDR3 contains 13 residues. The V and J ends lost 1 base and 1 base respectively, with 2 bases between them. In DNA, the CDR3 is TGTGCCAGCAGTTTAGGTTCTGGAAACACCATATATTTT. This codes for CASSLGSGNTIYF.

On this clonotype itself: A much larger clone differs by one base, so this may be a read error. The chain couples TRBV11-2 to TRBJ2-1; 13 nucleotides align to TRBD2. Germline lookup yields CDR1 SGHAT and CDR2 FQNNGV. The CDR3 contains 16 residues. The CDR3 reads CANSSPGLAGYNEQFF. The CDR3 DNA reads as TGTGCCAACAGCTCTCCGGGACTAGCGGGGTACAATGAGCAGTTCTTC. Filled out from reference TRBV11-2 and TRBJ2-1, the complete variable domain reads EAGVAQSPRYKIIEKRQSVAFWCNPISGHATLYWYQQILGQGPKLLIQFQNNGVVDDSQLPKDRFSAERLKGVDSTLKIQPAKLEDSAVYLCANSSPGLAGYNEQFFGPGTRLTVL.

About this clonotype itself: A read error is possible here, since a much larger clone lies one base away. J is TRBJ2-7 and V is TRBV6-5; 7 bases map to TRBD1. This CDR3 comprises 14 residues. Germline CDR1 is MNHEY and CDR2 is SVGAGI. CDR3 nucleotide sequence: TGTGCCAGCAGGACACGGGACAGAGCCTACAAGCAGTACTTC. Amino acids: CASRTRDRAYKQYF.

The table lists this clonotype with many counts. This chain joins TRBV6-5 and TRBJ2-1; 13 nucleotides line up with TRBD2. CDR1 and CDR2 from the germline V gene are MNHEY and SVGAGI. CDR3 size: 17 residues. V was clipped by 4 bases and J by 4 bases; unmatched bases: 7. Here the CDR3 reads CASSSSRTSGRYNEQFF. The DNA of the CDR3 is TGTGCCAGCAGTTCCTCGAGGACTAGCGGGAGATACAATGAGCAGTTCTTC.

On this clonotype itself: One base away lies a much larger clone, so this may be a sequencing read error. CDR3 in DNA: TGTGCCAGCAGCCAAGTATACAGGGCCAAGCAGTTCTTC. It specifies CASSQVYRAKQFF. The chain combines TRBV14 with TRBJ2-1; weak D call: TRBD1 (6 bases). V lost 1 base and J 11 bases, leaving 12 bases between the germline ends. Germline CDR1 and CDR2: SGHDN and FVKESK. The CDR3 covers 13 residues.

To note about this clonotype: This could be a read error, since a much larger clone is one nucleotide away. The V gene is TRBV6-6, the J gene TRBJ2-3; 9 bases map to TRBD2. The germline V gene encodes CDR1 MNHNY and CDR2 SVGAGI (reference sequence). The CDR3 is 16 amino acids. The CDR3 spells CASSYAGGTNTGTQYF. DNA for the CDR3: TGTGCCAGCAGTTACGCGGGGGGGACGAACACAGGTACGCAGTATTTT.

In the case of this clonotype: A much larger clone lies a single base off, so this may be a read error. V gene TRBV6-2 or TRBV6-3 combines with J gene TRBJ2-1; TRBD2 matches at 10 bases. Germline CDR1 reads MNHEY; CDR2 reads SVGEGT. The CDR3 runs 16 residues. The CDR3 DNA is TGTGCCAGCAGTTACGCCGGGACTAGCGCTTACAATGGGCAGTTCTTC. Translation gives CASSYAGTSAYNGQFF.

The rearrangement uses TRBV29-1 and TRBJ2-1; 8 bases match TRBD2. Germline V gene data show CDR1 as SQVTM and CDR2 as ANQGSEA. The CDR3 extends over 13 amino acids. V shed 3 bases, J shed 5 bases, and the junction held 3 bases outside the gene matches. CDR3 bases: TGCAGCGTTGACACTAGCGGAGACAATGAGCAGTTCTTC. Encoded protein: CSVDTSGDNEQFF.

The genes are TRBV7-9 and TRBJ2-6, with unresolved D. CDR1 and CDR2 (germline): SEHNR, FQNEAQ (reference sequence). The CDR3 runs to 15 residues. V was clipped by 2 bases and J by 1 base, with 6 bases between them. For the CDR3, the DNA is TGTGCCAGCAGCTTACTGAGTTCTGGGGCCAACGTCCTGACTTTC. Translation gives CASSLLSSGANVLTF.

The chain carries TRBV4-1 and TRBJ2-1; 9 nucleotides agree with TRBD1. Trimming removed 0 bases from V and 3 bases from J; junction bases left unmatched: 3. Germline values: CDR1 MGHRA, CDR2 YSYEKL. The CDR3 extends over 16 amino acids. CDR3 in DNA: TGCGCCAGCAGCCAAGAGGGGACAGGGCGCTACAATGAGCAGTTCTTC. It translates to CASSQEGTGRYNEQFF.

As concerns this clonotype: Compared with germline, one end of the junction differs, possibly owing to a read error. The genes are TRBV12-3 or TRBV12-4 and TRBJ2-6, with D unresolved. This CDR3 is 19 amino acids long. The CDR3 DNA reads TGTGCCAGCAGCCCAACCCGATCCACGGTTAGCTCTGCGGCCAACGTCCTGACTTTC. It yields the protein CASSPTRSTVSSAANVLTF.

The chain recombines TRBV12-3 or TRBV12-4 with TRBJ2-5, with TRBD1 identical over 8 bases. The CDR3 loop spans 13 amino acids. Losses at the gene ends were 5 bases for V and 5 bases for J; bases not matched to a gene: 4. The CDR3 loop reads CASSPRDRETQYF. CDR3 nucleotide sequence: TGTGCCAGCAGTCCCAGGGACAGGGAGACCCAGTACTTC.

V usage is TRBV5-6 and J usage is TRBJ2-1, with D maybe TRBD1 (6 bases). V gave up 5 bases and J gave up 4 bases, with 10 bases separating them. The CDR3 is made up of 13 amino acids. The V gene's germline CDR1 is SGHDT and CDR2 YYEEEE. CDR3 in DNA: TGTGCCAGCAGGCCTACAGGGTACAATGAGCAGTTCTTC. This sequence encodes CASRPTGYNEQFF.

The chain links TRBV10-3 to TRBJ1-1; possible D gene TRBD1, 6 bases. V was cut by 4 bases and J by 1 base, with 7 bases left in between. Germline values: CDR1 ENHRY, CDR2 SYGVKD. The CDR3 loop spans 13 amino acids. CDR3 sequence: CAISAGENTEAFF. Here the CDR3 DNA reads TGTGCCATCAGTGCAGGGGAGAACACTGAAGCTTTCTTT.

This clonotype was found once. With a much larger clone just one base away, this may be a read error. The rearrangement links TRBV10-2 to TRBJ1-5, with D possibly matching TRBD1 (5 bases). The germline gives CDR1 WSHSY, CDR2 SAAADI. V lost 6 bases and J 8 bases, leaving 17 bases between the germline ends. The CDR3 length is 14 residues. CDR3 amino acids: CASRPLGENEPQHF. DNA for the CDR3: TGCGCCAGCAGGCCTCTGGGGGAGAATGAGCCCCAGCATTTT.

About this clonotype: Its ends do not fully match the called genes, so a read error is possible. The V call is TRBV6-2 or TRBV6-3, the J call TRBJ2-5; D may be TRBD2 (5 bases). CDR3 size: 11 residues. Germline lookup yields CDR1 MNHEY and CDR2 SVGEGT. The CDR3 nucleotides read TGTGCCAGCAGTAGAGGAGAAGCGGAGAATTTC. Protein sequence: CASSRGEAENF.

Details on this clonotype: Since a much larger clone is just one base distant, this may be a read error. In this CDR3 the conserved last residue, phenylalanine or tryptophan, is missing, so a read error is likely. Here the CDR3 reads CASSPLAGNSPLHL. In DNA form, the CDR3 reads TGCGCCAGCAGCCCCCTCGCGGGGAATTCACCCCTCCACCTT. V and J are TRBV4-3 and TRBJ1-6; D call uncertain. This CDR3 region has 14 residues. Germline V gene sequence: CDR1 LGHNA, CDR2 YSLEER. V was cut by 4 bases and J by 7 bases, with 11 bases left in between.

As concerns this clonotype: One end of the junction varies from germline; a read error may be responsible. The chain joins TRBV11-2 to TRBJ2-7; D is tentatively TRBD1 or TRBD2 (6 bases each). This CDR3 spans 16 amino acids. CDR1 is SGHAT, CDR2 FQNNGV, per germline. CDR3 loop: CASSLASGAGGYVQYF. CDR3 coding DNA: TGTGCCAGCAGCTTAGCGTCGGGGGCAGGAGGCTACGTGCAGTACTTC.

Note on this clonotype: A much more abundant neighbour one base away suggests this may be a read error. CDR3 loop: CASRRGPVSGYTF. Written as DNA, the CDR3 is TGTGCCAGCAGACGGGGGCCGGTCTCGGGCTACACCTTC. The J gene is TRBJ1-2, the V gene TRBV6-5, with a weak D call TRBD1 (6 bases). Trimming pared 6 bases from V and 8 bases from J, leaving 16 bases between. CDR1 and CDR2 (germline): MNHEY, SVGAGI. CDR3 length: 13 amino acids.

This chain connects TRBV4-2 to TRBJ2-3; the D gene is possibly TRBD1 (5 bases). The J call may be mistaken, given a closer DNA end match to TRBJ1-5. The germline CDR1 and CDR2 sequences are LGHNA and YNFKEQ. The CDR3 consists of 17 residues. In DNA, the CDR3 is TGTGCCAGCAGCCAAGATCGGCGTGTGGACGGGGCGGATACGCAGCATTTT. It translates to CASSQDRRVDGADTQHF.

Points on this clonotype: A read error may account for a junction end that differs from germline. The rearrangement links TRBV5-5 to TRBJ2-5; D is possibly TRBD1 or TRBD2 (5 bases each). The CDR3 spans 18 residues. Germline CDR1 reads SGHKS; CDR2 reads YYEKEE (reference sequence). CDR3 bases: TGTGCCAGCAGCCTGGGGTCGATCGGGACGGAGTACCAAGAGACTCAGTACTTC. Translating gives CASSLGSIGTEYQETQYF.